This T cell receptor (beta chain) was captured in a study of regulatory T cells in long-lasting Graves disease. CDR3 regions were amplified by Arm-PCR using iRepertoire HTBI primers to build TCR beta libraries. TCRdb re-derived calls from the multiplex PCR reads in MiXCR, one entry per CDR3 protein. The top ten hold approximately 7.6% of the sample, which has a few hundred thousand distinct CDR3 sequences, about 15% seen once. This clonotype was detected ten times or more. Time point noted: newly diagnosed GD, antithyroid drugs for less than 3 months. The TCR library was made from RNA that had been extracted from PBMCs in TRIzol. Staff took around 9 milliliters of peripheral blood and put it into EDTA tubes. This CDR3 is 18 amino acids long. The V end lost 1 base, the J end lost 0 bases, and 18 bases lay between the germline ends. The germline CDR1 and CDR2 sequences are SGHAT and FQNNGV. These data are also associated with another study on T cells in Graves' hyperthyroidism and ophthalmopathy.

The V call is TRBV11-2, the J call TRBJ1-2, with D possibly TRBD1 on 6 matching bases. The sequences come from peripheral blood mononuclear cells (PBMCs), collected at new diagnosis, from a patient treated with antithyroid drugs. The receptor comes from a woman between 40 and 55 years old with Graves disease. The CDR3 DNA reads TGTGCCAGCAGCTTAGTCCCGGACAGCTGGGGCCCTAACTATGGCTACACCTTC. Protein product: CASSLVPDSWGPNYGYTF.